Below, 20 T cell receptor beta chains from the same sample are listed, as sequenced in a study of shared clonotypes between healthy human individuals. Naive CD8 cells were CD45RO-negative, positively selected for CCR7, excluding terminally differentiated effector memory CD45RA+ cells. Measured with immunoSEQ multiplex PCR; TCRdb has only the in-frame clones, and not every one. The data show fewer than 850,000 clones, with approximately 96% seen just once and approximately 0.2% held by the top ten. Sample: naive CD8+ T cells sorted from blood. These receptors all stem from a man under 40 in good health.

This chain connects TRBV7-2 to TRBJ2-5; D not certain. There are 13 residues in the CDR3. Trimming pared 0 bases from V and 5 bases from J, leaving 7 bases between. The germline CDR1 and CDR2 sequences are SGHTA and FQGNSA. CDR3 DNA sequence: TGTGCCAGCAGCTTAGCGGCTGGGGAGACCCAGTACTTC. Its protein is CASSLAAGETQYF.

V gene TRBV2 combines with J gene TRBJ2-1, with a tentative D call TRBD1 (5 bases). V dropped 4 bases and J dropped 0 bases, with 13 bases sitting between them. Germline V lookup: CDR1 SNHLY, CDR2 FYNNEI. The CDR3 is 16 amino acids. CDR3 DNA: TGTGCCAGCAGTGTTAAGGGGCTGAGCTCCTACAATGAGCAGTTCTTC. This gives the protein CASSVKGLSSYNEQFF.

The CDR3 protein is CASSKGLAGVYEQYF. The CDR3 coding sequence is TGTGCCAGCAGTAAGGGACTAGCGGGAGTGTACGAGCAGTACTTC. V and J are TRBV7-7 and TRBJ2-7; 14 bases are a match to TRBD2. V trimming: 6 bases; J trimming: 4 bases; junction bases outside the gene matches: 5. CDR3 length: 15 residues. Germline V CDR1 and CDR2: SSHAT, FNYEAQ (reference sequence). The variable domain in full, with the rest retrieved from reference TRBV7-7 and TRBJ2-7, is GAGVSQSPRYKVTKRGQDVTLRCDPISSHATLYWYQQALGQGPEFLTYFNYEAQPDKSGLPSDRFSAERPEGSISTLTIQRTEQRDSAMYRCASSKGLAGVYEQYFGPGTRLTVT.

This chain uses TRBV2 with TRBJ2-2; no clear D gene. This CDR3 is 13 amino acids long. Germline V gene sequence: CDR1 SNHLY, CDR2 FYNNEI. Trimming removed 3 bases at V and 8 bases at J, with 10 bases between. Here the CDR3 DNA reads TGTGCCAGCAGTGATAATGGTCCGGGGGAGCTGTTTTTT. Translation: CASSDNGPGELFF.

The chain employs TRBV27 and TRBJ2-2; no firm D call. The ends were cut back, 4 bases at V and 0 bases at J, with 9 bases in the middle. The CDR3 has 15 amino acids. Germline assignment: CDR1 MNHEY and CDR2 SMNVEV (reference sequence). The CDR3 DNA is TGTGCCAGCAGTTGGCAGCGAGCGAACACCGGGGAGCTGTTTTTT. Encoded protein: CASSWQRANTGELFF.

CDR3: CATSRDRQREQYF. DNA of the CDR3: TGTGCCACCAGCAGAGATCGACAGAGGGAGCAGTACTTC. The chain recombines TRBV15 with TRBJ2-7, with D possibly matching TRBD1 (5 bases). V lost 0 bases, J lost 7 bases, and 10 bases lay in between. CDR1 is LNHNV, CDR2 YYDKDF, per germline (reference sequence). This CDR3 has 13 residues. The full variable domain, completed using reference TRBV15 and TRBJ2-7, is DAMVIQNPRYQVTQFGKPVTLSCSQTLNHNVMYWYQQKSSQAPKLLFHYYDKDFNNEADTPDNFQSRRPNTSFCFLDIRSPGLGDTAMYLCATSRDRQREQYFGPGTRLTVT.

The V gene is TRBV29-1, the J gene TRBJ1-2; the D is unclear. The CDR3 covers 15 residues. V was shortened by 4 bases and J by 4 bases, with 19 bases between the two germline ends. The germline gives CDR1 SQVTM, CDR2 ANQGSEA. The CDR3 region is CSVADHRNLAYGYTF. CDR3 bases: TGCAGCGTTGCAGATCACCGGAATTTGGCCTATGGCTACACCTTC. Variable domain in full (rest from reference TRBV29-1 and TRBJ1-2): SAVISQKPSRDICQRGTSLTIQCQVDSQVTMMFWYRQQPGQSLTLIATANQGSEATYESGFVIDKFPISRPNLTFSTLTVSNMSPEDSSIYLCSVADHRNLAYGYTFGSGTRLTVV.

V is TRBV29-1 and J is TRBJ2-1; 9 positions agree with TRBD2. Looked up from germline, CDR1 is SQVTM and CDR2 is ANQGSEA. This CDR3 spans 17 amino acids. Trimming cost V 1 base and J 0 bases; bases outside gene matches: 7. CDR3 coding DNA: TGCAGCGTTGAAGGGACTAGCGCTGAAATCTCCTACAATGAGCAGTTCTTC. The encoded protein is CSVEGTSAEISYNEQFF.

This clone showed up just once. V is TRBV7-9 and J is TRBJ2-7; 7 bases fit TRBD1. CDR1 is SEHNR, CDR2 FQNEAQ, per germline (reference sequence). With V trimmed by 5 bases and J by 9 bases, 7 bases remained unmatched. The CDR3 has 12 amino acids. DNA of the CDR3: TGTGCCAGCAGCGCCTCGACAGGGCTGCAGTACTTC. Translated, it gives CASSASTGLQYF.

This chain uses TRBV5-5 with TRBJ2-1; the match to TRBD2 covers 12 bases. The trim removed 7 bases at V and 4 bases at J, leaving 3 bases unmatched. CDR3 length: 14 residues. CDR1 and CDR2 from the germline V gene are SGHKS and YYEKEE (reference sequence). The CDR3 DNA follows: TGTGCCAGCGAGACTAGCGGGAGATACAATGAGCAGTTCTTC. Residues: CASETSGRYNEQFF.

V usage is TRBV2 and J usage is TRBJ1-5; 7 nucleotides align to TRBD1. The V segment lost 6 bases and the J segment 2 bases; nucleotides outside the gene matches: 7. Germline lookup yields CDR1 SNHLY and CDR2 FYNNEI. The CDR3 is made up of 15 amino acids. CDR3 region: CASRYRGKGNQPQHF. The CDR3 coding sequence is TGTGCCAGCAGGTACAGGGGTAAGGGCAATCAGCCCCAGCATTTT.

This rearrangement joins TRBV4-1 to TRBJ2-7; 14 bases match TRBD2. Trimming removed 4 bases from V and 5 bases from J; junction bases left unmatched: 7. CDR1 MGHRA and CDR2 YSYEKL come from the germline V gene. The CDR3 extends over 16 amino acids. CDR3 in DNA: TGCGCCAGCAGCCTAGGCCCGGGACTAGCGGGAGACGAGCAGTACTTC. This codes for CASSLGPGLAGDEQYF.

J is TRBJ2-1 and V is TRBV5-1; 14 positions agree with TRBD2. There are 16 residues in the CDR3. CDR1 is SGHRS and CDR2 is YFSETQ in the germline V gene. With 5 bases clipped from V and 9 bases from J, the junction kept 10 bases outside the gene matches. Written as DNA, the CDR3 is TGCGCCAGCAGTTCTACCGGACTAGCGGGAGGCCGTGAGCAGTTCTTC. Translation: CASSSTGLAGGREQFF.

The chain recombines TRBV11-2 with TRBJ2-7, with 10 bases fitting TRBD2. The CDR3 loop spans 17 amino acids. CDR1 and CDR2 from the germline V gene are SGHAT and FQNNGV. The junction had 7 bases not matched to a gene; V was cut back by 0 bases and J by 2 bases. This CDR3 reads CASSLDALAGYTYEQYF. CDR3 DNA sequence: TGTGCCAGCAGCTTAGATGCACTAGCGGGATATACCTACGAGCAGTACTTC.

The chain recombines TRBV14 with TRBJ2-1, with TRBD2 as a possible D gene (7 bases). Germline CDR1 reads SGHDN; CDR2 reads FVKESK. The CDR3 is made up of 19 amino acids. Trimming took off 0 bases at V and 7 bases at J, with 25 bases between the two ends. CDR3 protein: CASSQDQGGAPLYANEQFF. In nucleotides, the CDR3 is TGTGCCAGCAGCCAAGATCAAGGGGGGGCTCCTCTTTACGCAAATGAGCAGTTCTTC.

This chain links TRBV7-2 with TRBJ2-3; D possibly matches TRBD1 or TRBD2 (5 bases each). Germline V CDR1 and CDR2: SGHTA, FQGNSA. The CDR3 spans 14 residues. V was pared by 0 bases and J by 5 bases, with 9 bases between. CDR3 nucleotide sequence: TGTGCCAGCAGCTTAGCGGGACGGGAAGATACGCAGTATTTT. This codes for CASSLAGREDTQYF.

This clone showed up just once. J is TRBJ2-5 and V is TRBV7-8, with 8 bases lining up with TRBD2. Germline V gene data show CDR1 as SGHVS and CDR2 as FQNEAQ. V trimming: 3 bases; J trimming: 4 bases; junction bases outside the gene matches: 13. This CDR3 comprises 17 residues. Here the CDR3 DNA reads TGTGCCAGCAGCTTTGCGGGAGGTTTTCGGGCAGGAGAGACCCAGTACTTC. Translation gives CASSFAGGFRAGETQYF.

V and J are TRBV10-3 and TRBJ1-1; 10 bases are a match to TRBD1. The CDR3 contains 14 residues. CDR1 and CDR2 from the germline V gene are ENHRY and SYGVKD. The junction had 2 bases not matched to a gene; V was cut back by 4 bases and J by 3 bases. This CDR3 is CAISGDRGHTEAFF. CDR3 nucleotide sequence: TGTGCCATCAGTGGTGACAGGGGGCACACTGAAGCTTTCTTT.

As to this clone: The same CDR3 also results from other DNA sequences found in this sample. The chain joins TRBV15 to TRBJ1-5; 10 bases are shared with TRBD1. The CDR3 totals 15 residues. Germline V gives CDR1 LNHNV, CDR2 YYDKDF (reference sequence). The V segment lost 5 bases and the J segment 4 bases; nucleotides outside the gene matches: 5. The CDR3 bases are TGTGCCACCAGCCGTGACAGGGGGCGGAATCAGCCCCAGCATTTT. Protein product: CATSRDRGRNQPQHF. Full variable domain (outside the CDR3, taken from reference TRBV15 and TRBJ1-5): DAMVIQNPRYQVTQFGKPVTLSCSQTLNHNVMYWYQQKSSQAPKLLFHYYDKDFNNEADTPDNFQSRRPNTSFCFLDIRSPGLGDTAMYLCATSRDRGRNQPQHFGDGTRLSIL.

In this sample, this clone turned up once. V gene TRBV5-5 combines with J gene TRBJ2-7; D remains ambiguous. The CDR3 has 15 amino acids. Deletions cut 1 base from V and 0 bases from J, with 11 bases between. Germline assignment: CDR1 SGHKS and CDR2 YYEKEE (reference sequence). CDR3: CASSLLVLSSYEQYF. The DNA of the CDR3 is TGTGCCAGCAGCTTGTTAGTTTTGAGCTCCTACGAGCAGTACTTC.